The clone carrying this T cell receptor (beta chain) was found once. The sample comes from a study of blood T cell repertoires in COVID-19. About the research overall: Acute and convalescent COVID-19 specimens originated in the United States, Italy and Spain.

The germline V and J ends were trimmed by 10 bases and 0 bases, with 15 bases remaining between them. The CDR3 has 14 residues. CDR1 MNHNY and CDR2 SVGAGI come from the germline V gene (reference sequence). Here immunoSEQ multiplex PCR was the method, and the copy in TCRdb shows in-frame clones only, minus some. The sample has 86,000 or so clones, roughly 89% seen once; the top ten hold under 2.5%. This clonotype was obtained from a woman aged 45-65 years in a cohort sampled during active COVID-19. The J gene is TRBJ1-2, the V gene TRBV6-6; D remains unclear. The specimen was peripheral blood. CDR3 sequence (DNA): TGTGCCACCCGTCAGAGAGGCTCTAACTATGGCTACACCTTC. Translation: CATRQRGSNYGYTF.